This record covers a single TCR beta chain. Its specificity is unknown. Other DNA sequences in the same sample also yield this CDR3. This entry is derived from a study of Ad26.COV2.S vaccination and SARS-CoV-2 variants. This table comes from immunoSEQ multiplex PCR, and its TCRdb copy is limited to in-frame clones, with some not included. The data hold hundreds of thousands of clones, with roughly 89% observed a single time. Study-level results: TCR breadth and depth analyses may have underestimated total T cell responses.

Treatment here: roughly 19 received Ad26.COV2.S at low or high dose, single or two shots; several received placebo; per-sample allocation not given. Day 63 after the first vaccine or placebo injection was the time point for sampling. This CDR3 region has 14 residues. The ends were cut back, 0 bases at V and 1 base at J, with 6 bases in the middle. Germline V gene lookup returns CDR1 MNHEY and CDR2 SVGAGI. This TCR came from a person aged 18 to 65 who received the Ad26.COV2.S COVID-19 vaccine or a placebo. The chain recombines TRBV6-5 with TRBJ1-1; no definite D call. Sequenced material: peripheral blood, taken in a trial of Ad26.COV2.S vaccine versus placebo. The chain's CDR3 is CASSYSIRNTEAFF. Here the CDR3 DNA reads TGTGCCAGCAGTTACTCAATCCGGAACACTGAAGCTTTCTTT.